This T cell receptor (beta chain) came from a study of early T cells in non-severe SARS-CoV-2 infection (dated by TCRdb to the early 2020s). A note on the overall study: Because TCR sequencing was done on bulk RNA from unsorted whole blood, the alpha and beta chains could not be paired. Overall study outcomes, separate from this receptor: Matching against VDJdb was skewed toward anti-spike CD8 responses, likely underestimated virus-specific expansions, and missed private and CD4 specificities.

This clonotype was counted ten times or more. Its target antigen remains unknown. Base qualities were left out, and no much larger clone turns up one base away. Libraries came from 5' RACE. The reads were generated on a NextSeq 500. To correct for sequencing error and PCR bias, the TCR library protocol tagged individual cDNA molecules with unique molecular identifiers. Both TCR alpha and beta chains were sequenced, and tight co-correlation was observed between alpha and beta sequence abundances in each sample. In the source study's methods: Decombinator V4 was used to perform V gene, J gene and CDR3 annotation of TCR sequences. Expanded TCRs were defined as changing significantly between any two time points under a Poisson model with p below 0.0001. TCR abundances were normalised to the total number of TCRs sequenced per sample and expressed as counts per million. TRAV1-2 paired with TRAJ12, TRAJ20 or TRAJ33 defined MAIT TCRs, while TRAV10 paired with TRAJ18 defined iNKT TCRs. VDJdb, accessed 1 November 2021, was searched for CMV, EBV and SARS-CoV-2 annotated TCRs, with TCRs annotated for multiple antigens excluded. TCRdb reran the public reads through fastp at Q25 and MiXCR, keeping productive beta chains. Rows with one shared CDR3 protein collapse into an entry with the most common genes and DNA. None of the V and J calls come from the authors' own analysis; TCRdb made them. The sample contains tens of thousands of distinct CDR3 sequences, more than 8.5% of them found a single time. The ten largest clonotypes hold 8.5% to 9.5% of the sample.

The germline V gene (reference sequence) gives CDR1 as LNHDA and CDR2 as SQIVND. Its CDR3 holds 13 amino acids, cysteine through phenylalanine. Only the CDR3 DNA stays, 39 bases, in frame from base 1. V gives up 5 bases and J gives up 5 bases, and the segment between their germline ends measures 10 bases. This was a case-control study nested in a cohort of healthcare workers in London, UK, who had nasopharyngeal swab PCR tests and blood samples taken every week. Healthcare workers were enrolled in the week of the UK lockdown, from 23 to 31 March 2020, and were followed every week for up to about 15 weeks.

The origin of this receptor is an adult who was a healthcare worker with PCR-confirmed SARS-CoV-2 infection or an uninfected control (not recorded which). Sequencing was performed on whole blood. In this chain, TRBV19 is recombined with TRBJ1-5; TRBD1 is a weak D gene call, 5 bases matching. The DNA reads TGTGCCAGTAGTTTCCAGGGCGATCAGCCCCAGCATTTT. Translated, it gives CASSFQGDQPQHF.